This entry lists 26 T cell receptor beta chains sequenced from one sample in a study of blood T cells in healthy people across ages (dated by TCRdb to about 2015). The library was generated by 5' RACE. The run used an Illumina HiSeq 2500. A second roughly 7 to 11 cycle PCR used a sample-barcoded 5' primer and a J-beta primer mix. The public sequencing data were trimmed at Q25 with fastp and processed into clonotypes with MiXCR by TCRdb, which kept only in-frame beta chains. Rows are unified per CDR3 protein, each entry keeping the most common DNA and genes. This sample comprises 600,000 to 1,000,000 distinct CDR3 sequences, around a quarter of them detected only once. Roughly 3.5% of the sample comes from the top ten. The sample was also reused in another study, on T cells of mothers and their children.

Sequenced input: blood. Receptors were obtained from a boy aged 10-17 years in good health.

This clonotype was found a few times. The rearrangement uses TRBV2 and TRBJ2-7; D is unclear. The CDR3 contains 12 residues. The ends were cut back, 7 bases at V and 2 bases at J, with 9 bases in the middle. CDR1 SNHLY and CDR2 FYNNEI come from the germline V gene. The CDR3 reads CASKLGTYEQYF. The CDR3 DNA sequence: TGTGCCAGCAAGCTTGGAACCTACGAGCAGTACTTC.

This sequence joins TRBV5-6 and TRBJ2-7; 7 bases agree with TRBD1. The CDR3 contains 14 residues. Germline V gene lookup returns CDR1 SGHDT and CDR2 YYEEEE. J gave up 2 bases and V 7 bases, and 9 bases lay outside the gene matches. In DNA, the CDR3 is TGTGCCAGCGGCTACACCGACAGGGCCTACGAGCAGTACTTC. Protein sequence: CASGYTDRAYEQYF.

The table lists this clonotype with a few counts. The chain combines TRBV5-1 with TRBJ2-5, with 11 bases lining up with TRBD1. Germline V gives CDR1 SGHRS, CDR2 YFSETQ. The length of the CDR3 is 17 residues. V dropped 3 bases and J dropped 3; count of bases not matched to a gene: 10. The CDR3 protein is CASSSNLPGQGEETQYF. Here the CDR3 DNA reads TGCGCCAGCAGCTCGAACCTCCCGGGACAGGGGGAAGAGACCCAGTACTTC.

In this sample, this clonotype turned up a few times. The V call is TRBV29-1, the J call TRBJ2-3, with D perhaps assigned TRBD1 or TRBD2 (6 bases each). Germline assignment: CDR1 SQVTM and CDR2 ANQGSEA. V lost 6 bases and J 2 bases, leaving 12 bases between the germline ends. The CDR3 has 13 amino acids. The CDR3 loop reads CSVGGAITDTQYF. The DNA for the CDR3 is TGCAGCGTCGGGGGCGCAATCACAGATACGCAGTATTTT.

The chain combines TRBV15 with TRBJ1-1, with D tentatively TRBD1 (5 bases). The V gene lost 3 bases and the J gene lost 13 bases, with 18 bases spanning the gap. The germline V gene has CDR1 LNHNV and CDR2 YYDKDF (reference sequence). The CDR3 loop spans 13 amino acids. The CDR3 is CATSSLTGRDYFF. The CDR3 coding sequence is TGTGCCACCAGCAGCCTAACAGGCCGAGATTATTTCTTT.

This rearrangement joins TRBV10-3 to TRBJ2-5, with D possibly TRBD1 on 6 matching bases. Gene TRBJ2-7 matches the end of the DNA better, so the J call may be wrong. The CDR3 contains 14 residues. In germline, CDR1 is ENHRY, CDR2 SYGVKD. As DNA, the CDR3 is TGTGCCATCAGTGTCGGTCAGGGACACTACGAGCAGTACTTC. The encoded protein is CAISVGQGHYEQYF.

In this sample, this clonotype turned up a few times. The chain uses TRBV27 and TRBJ2-3; D is perhaps TRBD2 (6 bases). This CDR3 spans 13 amino acids. Trimming removed 11 bases at V and 6 bases at J, with 18 bases between. Germline V gene sequence: CDR1 MNHEY, CDR2 SMNVEV (reference sequence). In DNA form, the CDR3 reads TGTGCCGCCAGACCACTGCTAGCGGATACGCAGTATTTT. The encoded protein is CAARPLLADTQYF.

The chain is built from TRBV7-8 and TRBJ2-6; a possible D gene is TRBD1 (6 bases). The CDR3 totals 16 residues. The V and J ends lost 3 bases and 0 bases respectively, with 9 bases between them. Germline V gene data show CDR1 as SGHVS and CDR2 as FQNEAQ. The CDR3 coding sequence is TGTGCCAGCAGCTTCCACAGGGACTCTGGGGCCAACGTCCTGACTTTC. Amino acid sequence: CASSFHRDSGANVLTF.

As regards this clonotype: A read error may account for a junction end that differs from germline. J is TRBJ2-1 and V is TRBV6-5; perhaps TRBD2 as D (6 bases). Germline V gene data show CDR1 as MNHEY and CDR2 as SVGAGI. The CDR3 totals 13 residues. CDR3 sequence reads: CAGRRAKYNEQFF. Here the CDR3 DNA reads TGTGCCGGCAGGAGGGCCAAGTACAATGAGCAGTTCTTC.

The chain recombines TRBV7-4 with TRBJ2-3; D not resolved. This CDR3 is built from 16 residues. CDR1 SGHVT and CDR2 SQSDAQ come from the germline V gene. The germline V and J ends were trimmed by 4 bases and 2 bases, with 16 bases remaining between them. CDR3 nucleotides: TGTGCCAGCAGCTCTCGAATCGGACCTTACACAGATACGCAGTATTTT. Translation gives CASSSRIGPYTDTQYF.

The chain combines TRBV7-8 with TRBJ2-1, with 8 positions matching TRBD1. The CDR3 sequence is 14 residues long. V was pared by 0 bases and J by 6 bases, with 1 base of the junction left unmatched. Germline loops: CDR1 SGHVS, CDR2 FQNEAQ. DNA for the CDR3: TGTGCCAGCAGCTTAGCTCAGGGGGCCAATGAGCAGTTCTTC. It codes for CASSLAQGANEQFF.

Of note for this clonotype: One end of the junction fails to match germline, which may point to a read error. The chain couples TRBV7-8 to TRBJ2-7; TRBD2 agrees at 7 bases. Germline V CDR1 and CDR2: SGHVS, FQNEAQ. This CDR3 region has 15 residues. The CDR3 DNA sequence: TGTGCCAGTAGCTTCCTCGGGGGGAGCTCCTACGAGCAGTACTTC. Translation: CASSFLGGSSYEQYF.

Worth noting for this clonotype: An end of the junction does not agree with germline; a read error may underlie this. This chain connects TRBV12-3 or TRBV12-4 to TRBJ2-1; 11 bases fit TRBD2. The CDR3 is made up of 16 amino acids. CDR3 region: CASSRSLAGGDNEQFF. The CDR3, as DNA: TGCGCCAGCAGCAGATCTTTAGCGGGAGGGGACAATGAGCAGTTCTTC.

The chain uses TRBV2 and TRBJ2-7; maybe TRBD2 (6 bases). The J call may be in error: the DNA end matches TRBJ2-1 better. This CDR3 comprises 15 residues. Germline values: CDR1 SNHLY, CDR2 FYNNEI. CDR3 amino acids: CASSGEAGGYNEQFF. Written as DNA, the CDR3 is TGTGCCAGCAGTGGAGAAGCGGGCGGCTACAATGAGCAGTTCTTC.

The chain joins TRBV20-1 to TRBJ2-7, with 10 bases identical to TRBD2. CDR1 is DFQATT, CDR2 SNEGSKA, per germline (reference sequence). The length of the CDR3 is 19 residues. With 0 bases clipped from V and 5 bases from J, the junction kept 19 bases outside the gene matches. The CDR3 spells CSARDLQGVGVAGGHEQYF. CDR3 nucleotide sequence: TGCAGTGCTAGAGATTTACAGGGGGTGGGGGTAGCGGGAGGCCACGAGCAGTACTTC.

The rearrangement links TRBV29-1 to TRBJ2-5; 8 bases are a match to TRBD1. The germline V gene has CDR1 SQVTM and CDR2 ANQGSEA. CDR3 length equals 13 residues. The V and J ends lost 3 bases and 5 bases, in that order; junction bases with no gene match: 5. CDR3 coding DNA: TGCAGCGTTGAGGCAGGGGGCTCGGAGACCCAGTACTTC. Translating gives CSVEAGGSETQYF.

This clonotype was seen at least ten times. V gene TRBV25-1 combines with J gene TRBJ1-4; 7 nucleotides align to TRBD1. This CDR3 is built from 16 residues. Germline values: CDR1 MGHDK, CDR2 SYGVNS. The ends lost 1 base at V and 3 bases at J; junction bases unmatched: 5. CDR3 in amino acids: CASSESGGGSNEKLFF. The CDR3 coding sequence is TGTGCCAGCAGTGAATCGGGAGGGGGCTCTAATGAAAAACTGTTTTTT.

This clonotype showed up just a few times. The chain recombines TRBV20-1 with TRBJ2-3; the D is unclear. The length of the CDR3 is 17 residues. The V gene's germline CDR1 is DFQATT and CDR2 SNEGSKA (reference sequence). Trimming took off 1 base at V and 0 bases at J, with 17 bases between the two ends. Written as DNA, the CDR3 is TGCAGTGCTAGAGGTCTTTCTGTCAGGCCTAGCACAGATACGCAGTATTTT. Protein product: CSARGLSVRPSTDTQYF.

The chain couples TRBV11-3 to TRBJ2-2; possible D gene TRBD1, 6 bases. Germline values: CDR1 SGHNT, CDR2 YENEEA. V dropped 3 bases and J dropped 4 bases, with 15 bases sitting between them. This CDR3 spans 16 amino acids. The CDR3 loop is CASSFSRGASTGELFF. The CDR3 coding sequence is TGTGCCAGCAGCTTTTCCAGGGGCGCGAGCACCGGGGAGCTGTTTTTT.

The genes are TRBV4-2 and TRBJ2-5, with 8 bases that match TRBD1. The CDR3 is 16 residues long. The germline V gene has CDR1 LGHNA and CDR2 YNFKEQ. The J segment lost 2 bases and the V segment lost 6 bases, leaving 11 bases of the junction unmatched. The DNA of the CDR3 is TGTGCCAGCAGTCCCAAAGGGACAGGAAGTCAAGAGACCCAGTACTTC. It is translated as CASSPKGTGSQETQYF.

This clonotype was seen more than once but under ten times. The V call is TRBV11-2, the J call TRBJ2-2; D gene unclear. This CDR3 contains 13 residues. Germline-derived CDR1 and CDR2 are SGHAT and FQNNGV. Trimming stripped 11 bases from V and 0 bases from J, with 10 bases between. CDR3 sequence reads: CAVTGPNTGELFF. DNA of the CDR3: TGTGCCGTCACCGGGCCGAACACCGGGGAGCTGTTTTTT.

The rearrangement links TRBV12-3 or TRBV12-4 to TRBJ2-4, with 12 bases matching TRBD1. The CDR3 spans 17 residues. V trimming: 7 bases; J trimming: 7 bases; junction bases outside the gene matches: 14. CDR3 in DNA: TGTGCCAGCACCCGGATGGGGACAGGGGGCGCTTTGAACATTCAGTACTTC. Residues: CASTRMGTGGALNIQYF.

Regarding this clonotype: One junction end does not reproduce the germline sequence, and a read error may be involved. The chain employs TRBV29-1 and TRBJ1-2; D remains ambiguous. There are 8 residues in the CDR3. CDR1 and CDR2 from the germline V gene are SQVTM and ANQGSEA. The CDR3 DNA reads TGCAGCGTTGAGGGGTTTTCCTTC. Its translation: CSVEGFSF.

This clonotype turned up a few times. The chain carries TRBV28 and TRBJ2-1; D remains unclear. This CDR3 spans 12 amino acids. Trimming removed 3 bases at V and 7 bases at J, with 7 bases between. The germline gives CDR1 MDHEN, CDR2 SYDVKM. CDR3 sequence reads: CASSLRTNEQFF. CDR3 nucleotides: TGTGCCAGCAGTTTGCGAACGAATGAGCAGTTCTTC. The whole variable domain, filled in from reference TRBV28 and TRBJ2-1, reads DVKVTQSSRYLVKRTGEKVFLECVQDMDHENMFWYRQDPGLGLRLIYFSYDVKMKEKGDIPEGYSVSREKKERFSLILESASTNQTSMYLCASSLRTNEQFFGPGTRLTVL.

This clonotype came up once. This rearrangement joins TRBV28 to TRBJ2-3; D possibly corresponds to TRBD2 (6 bases). The CDR3 is 17 residues long. Trimming shortened V by 6 bases and J by 0 bases, and 19 bases separated the two germline ends. The germline CDR1 and CDR2 sequences are MDHEN and SYDVKM. Here the CDR3 reads CASRPLFLGTSTDTQYF. CDR3 bases: TGTGCCAGCAGGCCCCTCTTCCTAGGGACTAGCACAGATACGCAGTATTTT. The whole variable domain, remainder taken from reference TRBV28 and TRBJ2-3, is DVKVTQSSRYLVKRTGEKVFLECVQDMDHENMFWYRQDPGLGLRLIYFSYDVKMKEKGDIPEGYSVSREKKERFSLILESASTNQTSMYLCASRPLFLGTSTDTQYFGPGTRLTVL.

This chain uses TRBV9 with TRBJ1-3, with TRBD1 as a possible D gene (5 bases). Trimming stripped 3 bases from V and 1 base from J, with 14 bases between. Germline V gene sequence: CDR1 SGDLS, CDR2 YYNGEE. CDR3 length equals 16 residues. For the CDR3, the DNA is TGTGCCAGCAGCGACCCGGGACTCCCGTCTGGAAACACCATATATTTT. The encoded protein is CASSDPGLPSGNTIYF.